This TCR beta chain was recovered during a study of shared clonotypes between healthy human individuals. Trimming removed 2 bases from V and 6 bases from J, with 11 bases in between. Germline V gives CDR1 SGHAT, CDR2 FQNNGV. The CDR3 extends over 13 amino acids. Profiling relied on immunoSEQ multiplex PCR, and the TCRdb table lists in-frame clones only, not all of them. Of some 2,500,000 clones in the sample, 93% are singletons; the top ten hold roughly 0.39%. Material: naive CD4+ T cells from PBMCs. Subset here: CD45RA+ positively selected. The rearrangement joins TRBV11-2 to TRBJ2-7; no clear D. This TCR was sampled from a man aged 18 to 30 in good health. Some clones in this sample may be carry-over from other donors' samples. CDR3 DNA: TGTGCCAGCAGCTTACAACGGACGGGCGAGCAGTACTTC. It specifies CASSLQRTGEQYF. Combining the CDR3 with reference TRBV11-2 and TRBJ2-7 gives the whole variable domain EAGVAQSPRYKIIEKRQSVAFWCNPISGHATLYWYQQILGQGPKLLIQFQNNGVVDDSQLPKDRFSAERLKGVDSTLKIQPAKLEDSAVYLCASSLQRTGEQYFGPGTRLTVT.